This paragraph covers one T cell receptor (beta chain) sequence. Its antigen is currently not known. No quality values exist for individual bases; no much larger clone is one base distant. This sample is part of a study of blood T cells in healthy people across ages (dated by TCRdb to about 2015). General notes on the study: In model experiments, roughly one uniquely barcoded TCR beta cDNA molecule per two T cells was captured by template switching. To track age-related changes in TCR beta repertoire diversity, the study relied on deep sequencing normalized with unique cDNA molecular identifiers. To avoid experimental bias, donors of different ages were randomly spread across the sequencing lanes. Donors were grouped into four age groups: young (average about 15 years), middle-aged (less than 40), aged (about 60) and long-lived (about 89). Using the same blood draw, the study looked at two additional independent replicas of 1 million unique cDNA reads for two donors, one aged 18 to 30 and the other aged 80 or older.

Donors were 40 or so systemically healthy Caucasian individuals from Russia aged roughly 6 to 95 years. Roughly 11 milliliters of peripheral blood were drawn from each donor into EDTA-treated Vacutainer tubes. Ficoll-Paque density-gradient centrifugation was used to isolate PBMCs, with at least 6.5 million obtained per sample. Trizol reagent was used to extract total RNA from the PBMCs, yielding at least 6 micrograms per sample. Naive CD45RAhigh/CD27high T cell percentages were measured by flow cytometry on a PBMC aliquot from every donor. The cysteine opens and the phenylalanine closes a CDR3 of 12 amino acids. The entry retains the CDR3 DNA only, 36 bases that are in frame from base 1. The germline V gene yields SQVTM for CDR1 and ANQGSEA for CDR2. V is reduced by 6 bases and J by 5 bases, leaving a spacing of 13 bases between them. Findings and caveats that apply to the study as a whole: Because profiling used bulk unsorted PBMCs, naive and antigen-experienced compartments could not be compared conclusively. Donor CMV infection status was unknown, potentially confounding age-related changes in expanded clonotypes. Compared with the aged group, the long-lived group had more naive CD4+ T cells, fewer expanded clones and increased TCR diversity, a pattern suggesting age selection. Estimates of total diversity from one million sequenced T cells were regarded as lower bounds and underestimates. Observed TCR beta diversity correlated strongly with the percentage of naive T cells measured by flow cytometry. As age increased, observed TCR beta diversity per million T cells dropped in a roughly linear way, and a significant reduction was already evident by age around 41.

The library was generated by 5' RACE. Sequencer: Illumina HiSeq 2500. A second PCR of roughly 7 to 11 cycles was performed with a sample-barcoded 5' primer and a J-beta primer mix. A template-switch 5' adaptor carrying 12 random nucleotides introduced a unique molecular identifier onto each TCR beta cDNA molecule. At least 2.5 million CDR3-containing paired-end reads were obtained from each sample. First-strand cDNA synthesis was performed from all RNA using the Mint cDNA synthesis kit, with priming by a TRBC-specific oligonucleotide. Following uracil-DNA glycosylase treatment, all cDNA underwent a first 18-cycle PCR with the universal primers M1SS and BC2_uni_R. Processing in the source paper ran as follows. For normalization, 1 million high-quality reads, each with a distinct molecular identifier, were randomly selected from each sample. Reads sharing molecular identifiers were discarded rather than binned into consensus sequences. MiTCR, run with a Q25 quality threshold and the strictest error-elimination algorithm, handled CDR3 identification, clonotype clustering and error correction. Lower-bound total TCR beta diversity was estimated with a nonparametric unseen species model using Euler transformation. TCRdb reprocessing: public reads trimmed at Q25 with fastp, clones called with MiXCR, in-frame beta chains kept. Identical CDR3 protein sequences are pooled into one entry, listed with their most common genes and DNA. TCRdb, not the original authors, processed these V and J calls. The sample profile shows 600,000 to 800,000 distinct CDR3 sequences; more than 45% of them were found once. Jointly, the top ten make up roughly 13% of the sample.

Sequenced sample: blood. The TCR comes from a woman of 80 years or more in good health. The V and J genes are TRBV29-1 and TRBJ1-2; the D gene is possibly TRBD1, with 6 bases matching. The CDR3 is CSVPGGQYGYTF. The nucleotide sequence reads as follows: TGCAGCGTGCCCGGCGGACAGTATGGCTACACCTTC.